This T cell receptor beta chain was identified in a study of spatial heterogeneity in lung cancer. With regard to this clonotype: It may be a read error: a sequence one base away is much more abundant.

Time point of the sample: sample taken at primary tumor resection. Unsorted tumor, nontumor lung tissue or cryopreserved PBMC supplied the whole RNA. Per germline, CDR1 SEHNR and CDR2 FQNEAQ (reference sequence). Trimming removed 5 bases from V and 8 bases from J, with 9 bases in between. The CDR3 consists of 12 residues. Using its own MiXCR run on the 5' RACE reads, TCRdb lists one record per CDR3 protein. Of several thousand distinct CDR3 sequences in the sample, 7.8% were seen once. The clonotype was recovered from a female donor with early-stage non-small cell lung cancer. The sequencing used normal lung tissue next to the tumor, collected at surgery. J is TRBJ2-2 and V is TRBV7-9; D not certain. The CDR3 spells CASSPSRGELFF. The CDR3 bases are TGTGCCAGCAGCCCAAGTCGAGGGGAGCTGTTTTTT.